The TCR beta chain described here comes from a study of shared clonotypes between healthy human individuals. The assay was immunoSEQ multiplex PCR, and TCRdb's table has in-frame clones only and misses some. Among about 2.1 million clones listed, 90% to 95% were seen once. Notes on this clone: What it binds is unknown.

Study observations and caveats: Shared clonotypes across all four donors exceeded non-shared ones in generation probability. Larger estimated richness was generally seen in naive subsets than in memory subsets.

CD8 cells classed as naive were CD45RO-negative and positively selected for CCR7, excluding terminally differentiated effector memory CD45RA+ cells. The donor population consisted of healthy HIV-negative adults with no recent acute infections or vaccinations. The sequenced material came from naive CD8+ T cells from PBMCs. This receptor was identified in a man aged 18 to 35 in good health. Some clones in this sample may be carry-over from other donors' samples.

This chain's CDR3 is CAISEDRGRLPYGYTF. CDR3 nucleotide sequence: TGTGCCATCAGTGAAGACAGGGGGCGCCTCCCCTATGGCTACACCTTC. The V gene is TRBV10-3, the J gene TRBJ1-2; TRBD1 matches 10 bases. The V segment lost 3 bases and the J segment 4 bases; nucleotides outside the gene matches: 8. CDR3 length: 16 residues. The germline gives CDR1 ENHRY, CDR2 SYGVKD.